The 5 T cell receptor beta chains in this list originate from one sample, sequenced in a study of OX40 agonist ivuxolimab in advanced cancers. The repertoire was sequenced with immunoSEQ multiplex PCR; TCRdb's copy has only in-frame clones and lacks some. The repertoire consists of 50,000 to 60,000 clones, with 65% to 85% occurring once and the leading ten covering more than 1.4%. Sequenced here: CD4+ or CD8+ T cells sorted from blood, sampled in a trial of the OX40 agonist ivuxolimab. These receptor sequences come from an adult with an advanced solid tumor such as melanoma, head and neck, liver or kidney cancer.

This chain uses TRBV7-2 with TRBJ2-3; 14 bases agree with TRBD2. V lost 2 bases and J lost 8; bases outside the gene matches: 6. This CDR3 region has 16 residues. Per germline, CDR1 SGHTA and CDR2 FQGNSA. The CDR3 region is CASSLRLAGGLITQYF. DNA of the CDR3: TGTGCCAGCAGCTTAAGACTAGCGGGGGGGCTTATTACGCAGTATTTT. The full variable domain, in which reference TRBV7-2 and TRBJ2-3 provide the parts outside the CDR3, is GAGVSQSPSNKVTEKGKDVELRCDPISGHTALYWYRQSLGQGLEFLIYFQGNSAPDKSGLPSDRFSAERTGGSVSTLTIQRTQQEDSAVYLCASSLRLAGGLITQYFGPGTRLTVL.

The genes are TRBV4-3 and TRBJ1-4, with TRBD1 as a possible D gene (6 bases). The CDR3 runs to 15 residues. The V gene lost 0 bases and the J gene lost 7 bases, with 12 bases spanning the gap. Germline CDR1 reads LGHNA; CDR2 reads YSLEER. CDR3 sequence: CASSQEQGPVEKLFF. The CDR3 nucleotides are TGCGCCAGCAGCCAAGAGCAGGGGCCAGTTGAAAAACTGTTTTTT.

This chain joins TRBV19 and TRBJ2-7; 9 bases align to TRBD2. Germline assignment: CDR1 LNHDA and CDR2 SQIVND (reference sequence). There are 16 residues in the CDR3. Trimming at V came to 0 bases and at J to 4 bases, leaving 7 bases not matched to a gene. DNA for the CDR3: TGTGCCAGTAGTATAGATAGGCCTAGCGGGATATACGAGCAGTACTTC. The encoded protein is CASSIDRPSGIYEQYF.

This chain joins TRBV4-1 and TRBJ2-3; TRBD2 agrees at 10 bases. V shed 4 bases and J 4 bases; nucleotides not matched to a gene: 11. The V gene's germline CDR1 is MGHRA and CDR2 YSYEKL. The CDR3 consists of 17 residues. The CDR3: CASSPVSGGLSPDTQYF. In DNA, the CDR3 is TGCGCCAGCAGCCCTGTTAGCGGGGGGCTCTCCCCAGATACGCAGTATTTT.

V and J are TRBV30 and TRBJ1-2, with D maybe TRBD1 (5 bases). CDR1 is GTSNPN and CDR2 is SVGIG in the germline V gene (reference sequence). The CDR3 has 14 residues. The V gene lost 4 bases and the J gene lost 3 bases, with 15 bases spanning the gap. The CDR3 nucleotides are TGTGCCTGGATGCCGCAAAGGGGATACTATGGCTACACCTTC. It specifies CAWMPQRGYYGYTF.